These 27 T cell receptor beta chains came from one sample sequenced in a study of shared clonotypes between healthy human individuals. Libraries were prepared by immunoSEQ multiplex PCR; TCRdb keeps only in-frame clonotypes and omits some of them. The sample comprises millions of clones, about 92% of which are singletons, and roughly 1.7% rests with the top ten. Terminally differentiated effector memory CD45RA+ cells were excluded by CCR7 positive selection of CD45RO-negative cells. The sequencing input was naive CD8+ T cells from PBMCs. These receptors all come from a man younger than 35 in good health. Some clones in this sample may be carry-over from other donors' samples.

The chain combines TRBV6-4 with TRBJ2-2, with D perhaps TRBD2 (6 bases). The CDR3 loop spans 13 amino acids. V lost 6 bases, J lost 7 bases, and 12 bases lay in between. Per the germline V gene, CDR1 is MRHNA and CDR2 is SNTAGT. Here the CDR3 DNA reads TGTGCCAGCAGGGAGGGGTTCGGCGGGGAGCTGTTTTTT. Amino acids: CASREGFGGELFF.

The CDR3 here is CASSRSGTGYGYTF. The CDR3 bases are TGTGCCAGCTCCAGATCCGGGACAGGGTACGGCTACACCTTC. This chain links TRBV18 with TRBJ1-2, with 9 bases fitting TRBD1. This CDR3 has 14 residues. Unmatched junction bases numbered 10, after V lost 6 bases and J lost 8 bases. The germline gives CDR1 KGHSH, CDR2 LQKENI.

The chain's CDR3 is CASSELPGRDTSYEQYF. The CDR3 coding sequence is TGTGCCAGCAGTGAACTCCCGGGACGGGACACCTCCTACGAGCAGTACTTC. This rearrangement joins TRBV6-1 to TRBJ2-7; D might be TRBD1 (6 bases). The CDR3 has 17 amino acids. Germline lookup yields CDR1 MNHNS and CDR2 SASEGT. With 2 bases removed from V and 0 bases from J, the gap between germline ends came to 17 bases.

Comment on this clone: Distinct nucleotide sequences in the sample also encode this CDR3. The chain uses TRBV11-2 and TRBJ2-7, with D possibly TRBD2 on 5 matching bases. CDR1 is SGHAT and CDR2 is FQNNGV in the germline V gene. V gave up 5 bases and J gave up 0 bases, with 14 bases separating them. The length of the CDR3 is 15 residues. The CDR3 bases are TGTGCCAGCAGCCTGGCACGAGGGAGCTCCTACGAGCAGTACTTC. This codes for CASSLARGSSYEQYF. The full variable domain, with the rest looked up from reference TRBV11-2 and TRBJ2-7, is EAGVAQSPRYKIIEKRQSVAFWCNPISGHATLYWYQQILGQGPKLLIQFQNNGVVDDSQLPKDRFSAERLKGVDSTLKIQPAKLEDSAVYLCASSLARGSSYEQYFGPGTRLTVT.

Points on this clone: At the DNA level, this CDR3 is encoded by other sequences in the same sample as well. This sequence joins TRBV5-1 and TRBJ2-7, with D perhaps given as TRBD1 or TRBD2 (5 bases each). V lost 1 base and J lost 0, with 8 bases in between. The CDR3 contains 14 residues. The germline gives CDR1 SGHRS, CDR2 YFSETQ. For the CDR3, the DNA is TGCGCCAGCAGCTTGTATGGGGGCTCCTACGAGCAGTACTTC. It is translated as CASSLYGGSYEQYF. The full variable domain, its missing parts supplied by reference TRBV5-1 and TRBJ2-7, is KAGVTQTPRYLIKTRGQQVTLSCSPISGHRSVSWYQQTPGQGLQFLFEYFSETQRNKGNFPGRFSGRQFSNSRSEMNVSTLELGDSALYLCASSLYGGSYEQYFGPGTRLTVT.

This rearrangement joins TRBV5-6 to TRBJ1-1; D perhaps matches TRBD1 (6 bases). CDR1 and CDR2 (germline): SGHDT, YYEEEE. Trimming cost V 1 base and J 5 bases, with 12 bases left between them. This CDR3 is built from 14 residues. The CDR3: CASSLPNRVTEAFF. CDR3 sequence (DNA): TGTGCCAGCAGCTTGCCAAACAGGGTTACTGAAGCTTTCTTT.

J is TRBJ2-7 and V is TRBV6-5, with TRBD1 matching over 9 bases. Germline V gene lookup returns CDR1 MNHEY and CDR2 SVGAGI. The CDR3 runs to 13 residues. V shed 8 bases, J shed 6 bases, and the junction held 8 bases outside the gene matches. CDR3 sequence reads: CASQPGQGPEQYF. The CDR3 region has the DNA TGTGCCAGCCAACCGGGACAGGGCCCCGAGCAGTACTTC.

V usage is TRBV5-1 and J usage is TRBJ2-1, with TRBD2 matching over 10 bases. This CDR3 is built from 16 residues. Germline CDR1 is SGHRS and CDR2 is YFSETQ. V lost 4 bases, J lost 3 bases, and 7 bases stayed unmatched. The CDR3 reads CASSLSLAGGYNEQFF. The CDR3 DNA reads TGCGCCAGCAGCCTTTCTTTAGCGGGAGGCTACAATGAGCAGTTCTTC.

To note about this clone: The same CDR3 also results from other DNA sequences found in this sample. The chain couples TRBV5-1 to TRBJ2-1; 10 positions agree with TRBD2. The CDR3 is 16 amino acids. Losses at the gene ends were 2 bases for V and 2 bases for J; bases not matched to a gene: 4. The germline CDR1 and CDR2 sequences are SGHRS and YFSETQ. Here the CDR3 DNA reads TGCGCCAGCAGCTTACAGCGGGAGGGCCCCTACAATGAGCAGTTCTTC. The encoded protein is CASSLQREGPYNEQFF.

This clone was counted a single time. The chain combines TRBV27 with TRBJ2-7; 9 bases agree with TRBD1. The CDR3 has 16 residues. With 3 bases clipped from V and 6 bases from J, the junction kept 12 bases outside the gene matches. Germline CDR1 reads MNHEY; CDR2 reads SMNVEV (reference sequence). The CDR3 DNA is TGTGCCAGCAGTTTGAGAGGACAGGGGTCCTTGGGCGAGCAGTACTTC. It specifies CASSLRGQGSLGEQYF.

The J gene is TRBJ1-1, the V gene TRBV5-1; D uncertain. The CDR3 has 15 residues. The germline V and J ends were trimmed by 0 bases and 5 bases, with 14 bases remaining between them. The germline V gene encodes CDR1 SGHRS and CDR2 YFSETQ. CDR3 loop: CASSLALGRETEAFF. The CDR3 DNA sequence: TGCGCCAGCAGCTTGGCCTTGGGGAGGGAGACTGAAGCTTTCTTT.

The gene calls are TRBV5-6 and TRBJ2-7; 7 nucleotides align to TRBD1. Per the germline V gene, CDR1 is SGHDT and CDR2 is YYEEEE. This CDR3 comprises 15 residues. V trimming: 2 bases; J trimming: 2 bases; junction bases outside the gene matches: 7. The CDR3, as DNA: TGTGCCAGCAGCTTTAGCCCGGGACAGACCTACGAGCAGTACTTC. Its translation: CASSFSPGQTYEQYF.

Of note for this clone: This same CDR3 is encoded by further DNA sequences in the sample. The chain has TRBV9 and TRBJ2-7, with 7 positions matching TRBD2. The CDR3 runs 12 residues. Germline lookup yields CDR1 SGDLS and CDR2 YYNGEE. V was clipped by 1 base and J by 7 bases; unmatched bases: 2. The CDR3 DNA is TGTGCCAGCAGCGTAAGGGGAGGGGAGCAGTACTTC. Its translation is CASSVRGGEQYF.

The chain is built from TRBV2 and TRBJ2-5, with D possibly TRBD2 on 5 matching bases. With 6 bases removed from V and 1 base from J, the gap between germline ends came to 9 bases. This CDR3 has 13 residues. The germline V gene has CDR1 SNHLY and CDR2 FYNNEI. This CDR3 reads CASREDGQETQYF. For the CDR3, the DNA is TGTGCCAGCAGGGAGGACGGCCAAGAGACCCAGTACTTC. The variable domain in full, completed from reference TRBV2 and TRBJ2-5, reads EPEVTQTPSHQVTQMGQEVILRCVPISNHLYFYWYRQILGQKVEFLVSFYNNEISEKSEIFDDQFSVERPDGSNFTLKIRSTKLEDSAMYFCASREDGQETQYFGPGTRLLVL.

The chain recombines TRBV27 with TRBJ2-7; D is unclear. Trimming removed 4 bases at V and 3 bases at J, with 16 bases between. Germline V gene data show CDR1 as MNHEY and CDR2 as SMNVEV (reference sequence). CDR3 length equals 15 residues. In DNA form, the CDR3 reads TGTGCCAGCAGTTCCCCAGGCGGCTGGGGCTACGAGCAGTACTTC. This translates into CASSSPGGWGYEQYF.

This clone was found once. This chain joins TRBV13 and TRBJ2-3; 9 bases agree with TRBD2. Germline CDR1 is PRHDT and CDR2 is FYEKMQ (reference sequence). The CDR3 runs to 19 residues. The V segment lost 0 bases and the J segment 1 base; nucleotides outside the gene matches: 11. The CDR3 coding sequence is TGTGCCAGCAGCTTAGGCGGGGTAGCGGGAGCAGATGGCACAGATACGCAGTATTTT. Its protein product is CASSLGGVAGADGTDTQYF.

As regards this clone: The sample contains more than one DNA sequence encoding this CDR3. The genes are TRBV27 and TRBJ2-1; the D is unclear. The CDR3 spans 12 residues. Trimming pared 3 bases from V and 9 bases from J, leaving 9 bases between. Germline CDR1 reads MNHEY; CDR2 reads SMNVEV (reference sequence). CDR3 sequence (DNA): TGTGCCAGCAGTTTGCTAAGTGGTGAGCAGTTCTTC. It specifies CASSLLSGEQFF.

This rearrangement joins TRBV5-1 to TRBJ2-7; 9 positions match TRBD2. V dropped 4 bases and J dropped 2; count of bases not matched to a gene: 7. CDR1 SGHRS and CDR2 YFSETQ come from the germline V gene. The CDR3 spans 15 residues. In nucleotides, the CDR3 is TGCGCCAGCAGCCTGTCTAGCGGGACAGCCTACGAGCAGTACTTC. The encoded protein is CASSLSSGTAYEQYF.

The rearrangement links TRBV14 to TRBJ2-7; 7 bases fit TRBD1. Trimming took 4 bases from V and 2 from J; bases not matched to a gene: 8. The CDR3 contains 15 residues. Germline CDR1 reads SGHDN; CDR2 reads FVKESK. The CDR3 DNA is TGTGCCAGCAGCCTTTTCGGGACAGCTGCCTACGAGCAGTACTTC. Translation gives CASSLFGTAAYEQYF. Supplemented by reference TRBV14 and TRBJ2-7, the full variable domain reads EAGVTQFPSHSVIEKGQTVTLRCDPISGHDNLYWYRRVMGKEIKFLLHFVKESKQDESGMPNNRFLAERTGGTYSTLKVQPAELEDSGVYFCASSLFGTAAYEQYFGPGTRLTVT.

V and J are TRBV5-5 and TRBJ2-7; D perhaps matches TRBD2 (5 bases). V was cut by 0 bases and J by 3 bases, with 19 bases left in between. CDR1 SGHKS and CDR2 YYEKEE come from the germline V gene (reference sequence). The CDR3 is 17 residues long. The CDR3 coding sequence is TGTGCCAGCAGCTTGGGGACTGGCTTTGGGATCTTCTACGAGCAGTACTTC. Translation gives CASSLGTGFGIFYEQYF.

The rearrangement uses TRBV5-4 and TRBJ1-1, with D possibly matching TRBD1 (6 bases). The CDR3 covers 17 residues. Per germline, CDR1 SGHNT and CDR2 YYREEE (reference sequence). V lost 0 bases, J lost 3 bases, and 18 bases lay in between. DNA for the CDR3: TGTGCCAGCAGCTTGGACACGGGGGGGCCAGGGTACACTGAAGCTTTCTTT. It yields the protein CASSLDTGGPGYTEAFF. Together with reference TRBV5-4 and TRBJ1-1, the CDR3 gives the full variable domain: ETGVTQSPTHLIKTRGQQVTLRCSSQSGHNTVSWYQQALGQGPQFIFQYYREEENGRGNFPPRFSGLQFPNYSSELNVNALELDDSALYLCASSLDTGGPGYTEAFFGQGTRLTVV.

The chain carries TRBV29-1 and TRBJ2-5, with D perhaps given as TRBD1 or TRBD2 (6 bases each). The CDR3 contains 17 residues. CDR1 and CDR2 (germline): SQVTM, ANQGSEA. Trimming shortened V by 4 bases and J by 4 bases, and 25 bases separated the two germline ends. CDR3 protein: CSVAAEGGGPFRETQYF. For the CDR3, the DNA is TGCAGCGTTGCTGCCGAGGGTGGGGGGCCGTTTCGAGAGACCCAGTACTTC.

The J gene is TRBJ1-2, the V gene TRBV28; no firm D call. CDR1 and CDR2 from the germline V gene are MDHEN and SYDVKM. Trimming shortened V by 6 bases and J by 0 bases, and 8 bases separated the two germline ends. The CDR3 is made up of 13 amino acids. The CDR3 here is CASSLHTNYGYTF. As DNA, the CDR3 is TGTGCCAGCAGCTTACATACTAACTATGGCTACACCTTC.

J is TRBJ2-1 and V is TRBV5-1, with 8 positions matching TRBD1. CDR3 length: 16 amino acids. The trim removed 2 bases at V and 2 bases at J, leaving 6 bases unmatched. CDR1 is SGHRS and CDR2 is YFSETQ in the germline V gene. The CDR3 DNA is TGCGCCAGCAGCTTTGGTAGGGACAGGCCCTACAATGAGCAGTTCTTC. Translated, it gives CASSFGRDRPYNEQFF.

The rearrangement links TRBV19 to TRBJ2-5; 7 positions match TRBD1. The CDR3 has 14 amino acids. Losses at the gene ends were 7 bases for V and 5 bases for J; bases not matched to a gene: 10. Germline loops: CDR1 LNHDA, CDR2 SQIVND (reference sequence). DNA of the CDR3: TGTGCCAGTACCAGAAACAGGGGTTCGGAGACCCAGTACTTC. Translation gives CASTRNRGSETQYF.

About this clone: The sample carries other DNA sequences with the same CDR3. This chain links TRBV6-5 with TRBJ2-7, with no clear D. V dropped 0 bases and J dropped 4 bases, with 7 bases sitting between them. This CDR3 contains 13 residues. Germline assignment: CDR1 MNHEY and CDR2 SVGAGI. CDR3: CASSYSPLYEQYF. In DNA form, the CDR3 reads TGTGCCAGCAGTTACTCGCCCCTTTACGAGCAGTACTTC.

The rearrangement links TRBV10-3 to TRBJ2-1, with D possibly matching TRBD2 (5 bases). Trimming stripped 10 bases from V and 0 bases from J, with 19 bases between. Germline values: CDR1 ENHRY, CDR2 SYGVKD. This CDR3 is built from 16 residues. CDR3 loop: CATVNSDKSSYNEQFF. DNA for the CDR3: TGTGCCACCGTGAATAGCGACAAGAGCTCCTACAATGAGCAGTTCTTC.